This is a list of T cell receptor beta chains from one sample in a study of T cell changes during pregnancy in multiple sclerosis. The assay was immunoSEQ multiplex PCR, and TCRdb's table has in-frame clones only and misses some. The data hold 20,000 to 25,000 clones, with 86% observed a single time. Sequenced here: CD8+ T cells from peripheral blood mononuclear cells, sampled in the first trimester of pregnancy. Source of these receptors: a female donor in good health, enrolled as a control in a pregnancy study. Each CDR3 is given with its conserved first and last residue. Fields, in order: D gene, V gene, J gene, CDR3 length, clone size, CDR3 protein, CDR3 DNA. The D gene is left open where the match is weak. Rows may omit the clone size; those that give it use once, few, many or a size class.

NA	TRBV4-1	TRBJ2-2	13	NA	CASSQPQTGELFF	TGCGCCAGCAGCCAACCCCAAACCGGGGAGCTGTTTTTT
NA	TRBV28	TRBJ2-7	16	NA	CASNPQDGQGSNEQYF	TGTGCCAGCAACCCCCAGGATGGTCAGGGGAGCAACGAGCAGTACTTC
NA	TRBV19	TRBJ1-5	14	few	CASRDRDWNQPQHF	TGTGCCAGTAGGGACCGGGACTGGAATCAGCCCCAGCATTTT
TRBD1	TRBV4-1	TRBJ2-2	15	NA	CASSHLTGPPGELFF	TGCGCCAGCAGCCACCTGACAGGGCCCCCCGGGGAGCTGTTTTTT
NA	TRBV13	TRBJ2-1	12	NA	CASTIRGDEQFF	TGTGCCAGCACGATCCGGGGAGATGAGCAGTTCTTC
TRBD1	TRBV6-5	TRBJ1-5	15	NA	CASRKGQGAWQPQHF	TGTGCCAGCAGGAAAGGCCAGGGGGCTTGGCAGCCCCAGCATTTT
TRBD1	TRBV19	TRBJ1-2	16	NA	CASSIGLRTGDYGYTF	TGTGCCAGTAGTATAGGTCTCCGGACAGGGGACTATGGCTACACCTTC
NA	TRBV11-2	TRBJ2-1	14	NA	CASMGAGTYNEQFF	TGTGCCAGCATGGGGGCGGGTACCTACAATGAGCAGTTCTTC
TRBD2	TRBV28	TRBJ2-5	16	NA	CASREIAGAYQETQYF	TGTGCCAGCAGGGAGATAGCGGGGGCGTACCAAGAGACCCAGTACTTC
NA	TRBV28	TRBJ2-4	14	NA	CASSLRQGANIQYF	TGTGCCAGCAGTTTGAGGCAGGGCGCAAACATTCAGTACTTC
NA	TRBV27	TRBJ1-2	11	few	CATWGFTGYTF	TGTGCCACCTGGGGCTTCACTGGCTACACCTTC
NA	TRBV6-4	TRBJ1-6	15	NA	CASSAQTGGNSPLHF	TGTGCCAGCAGTGCCCAGACAGGTGGCAATTCACCCCTCCACTTT
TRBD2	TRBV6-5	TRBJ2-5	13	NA	CASNLAGGETQYF	TGTGCCAGCAACCTAGCGGGGGGAGAGACCCAGTACTTC
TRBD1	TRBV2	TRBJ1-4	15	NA	CASSILTGGSEKLFF	TGTGCCAGCAGCATCTTGACAGGGGGCTCTGAAAAACTGTTTTTT
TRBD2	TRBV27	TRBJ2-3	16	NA	CASRPRLAGLVDTQYF	TGTGCCAGCAGACCTAGACTAGCGGGGTTGGTAGATACGCAGTATTTT
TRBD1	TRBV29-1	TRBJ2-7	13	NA	CSVLGTGIYEQYF	TGCAGCGTTTTGGGGACAGGGATTTACGAGCAGTACTTC
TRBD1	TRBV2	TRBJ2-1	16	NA	CASSEEGTGLYNEQFF	TGTGCCAGCAGTGAAGAAGGGACAGGACTTTACAATGAGCAGTTCTTC